The 14 T cell receptor beta chains below come from one sample, sequenced in a study of blood T cells in healthy people across ages. The second PCR ran roughly 6 to 11 cycles with a sample-barcoded 5' primer and J-beta primers. TCRdb processed the 5' RACE reads anew with MiXCR; each CDR3 protein has one entry. The sample records 700,000 to 850,000 distinct CDR3 sequences, around half being singletons. The specimen sequenced was blood. These receptors all stem from a man aged 80 or over in good health.

This rearrangement joins TRBV12-3 or TRBV12-4 to TRBJ1-4; possible D gene TRBD1, 5 bases. Trimming removed 8 bases from V and 8 bases from J, with 12 bases in between. The CDR3 loop spans 12 amino acids. The CDR3 sequence: CASRGAGEKLFF. CDR3 sequence (DNA): TGTGCCAGCCGAGGGGCGGGGGAAAAACTGTTTTTT.

The count of this clonotype is one. V gene TRBV24-1 combines with J gene TRBJ2-7; the D is unclear. The last part of the DNA fits TRBJ2-4 better; the J call may be wrong. Germline lookup yields CDR1 KGHDR and CDR2 SFDVKD. This CDR3 is 14 amino acids long. The CDR3 region has the DNA TGTGCCACCAGTGACCCGGACGGAGTAAACATTCAGTACTTC. This sequence encodes CATSDPDGVNIQYF.

The CDR3 bases are TGTGCCAGCAGCAAGCGGCCCAAAGAAGGTTACGAGCAGTACTTC. This translates into CASSKRPKEGYEQYF. The chain joins TRBV21-1 to TRBJ2-7. TRBV21-1 is termed a pseudogene. The CDR3 contains 15 residues.

The chain recombines TRBV20-1 with TRBJ2-1; D is perhaps TRBD2 (5 bases). Germline CDR1 is DFQATT and CDR2 is SNEGSKA (reference sequence). The V gene lost 3 bases and the J gene lost 0 bases, with 15 bases spanning the gap. This CDR3 is 16 amino acids long. CDR3: CSARPPREHSYNEQFF. In DNA form, the CDR3 reads TGCAGTGCTAGGCCCCCCCGGGAACACTCCTACAATGAGCAGTTCTTC.

This chain links TRBV6-5 with TRBJ2-1; TRBD2 matches at 12 bases. V lost 4 bases to trimming and J lost 6 bases; unmatched junction nucleotides: 7. Germline assignment: CDR1 MNHEY and CDR2 SVGAGI. This CDR3 is 16 amino acids long. CDR3 residues: CASSSSLAGGRNEQFF. The CDR3 bases are TGTGCCAGCAGTTCCTCGCTAGCGGGAGGGCGCAATGAGCAGTTCTTC.

The rearrangement uses TRBV3-1 and TRBJ2-2, with 7 bases aligning to TRBD1. The germline CDR1 and CDR2 sequences are LGHDT and YNNKEL (reference sequence). The CDR3 spans 12 residues. Trimming removed 7 bases from V and 6 bases from J; junction bases left unmatched: 2. The CDR3, as DNA: TGTGCCAGCACCACAGGGGCCGGGGAGCTGTTTTTT. Translated: CASTTGAGELFF.

The V gene is TRBV2, the J gene TRBJ1-5, with unresolved D. Germline CDR1 reads SNHLY; CDR2 reads FYNNEI. The V gene lost 6 bases and the J gene lost 1 base, with 13 bases spanning the gap. There are 15 residues in the CDR3. This CDR3 reads CASRIGSSSNQPQHF. In DNA, the CDR3 is TGTGCCAGCAGGATCGGCTCATCCAGCAATCAGCCCCAGCATTTT.

In its sample, this clonotype was seen a few times. The chain is built from TRBV14 and TRBJ2-5, with TRBD2 as a possible D gene (5 bases). The CDR3 sequence is 13 residues long. Trimming removed 5 bases from V and 11 bases from J, with 18 bases in between. In germline, CDR1 is SGHDN, CDR2 FVKESK. The CDR3 DNA reads as TGTGCCAGCAGCGAACGCATATTGAGGGAGCAGTACTTC. Protein: CASSERILREQYF.

The chain employs TRBV27 and TRBJ2-5, with 8 bases aligning to TRBD1. The J call may be mistaken, given a closer DNA end match to TRBJ2-7. The germline CDR1 and CDR2 sequences are MNHEY and SMNVEV (reference sequence). This CDR3 has 14 amino acids. CDR3 coding DNA: TGTGCCAGCAGCTTGGGGACAGGCTCCGCCGAGCAGTACTTC. It codes for CASSLGTGSAEQYF.

J is TRBJ2-3 and V is TRBV7-3; D is ambiguous. The CDR3 sequence is 12 residues long. Trimming left V 5 bases short and J 6 bases short, with 9 bases between. Germline values: CDR1 SGHTA, CDR2 FQGTGA. CDR3 in DNA: TGTGCCAGCAGCATTGACGGGGATACGCAGTATTTT. Protein product: CASSIDGDTQYF.

The chain is built from TRBV18 and TRBJ1-4; D is uncertain. Trimming cost V 2 bases and J 11 bases, with 15 bases left between them. The CDR3 consists of 14 residues. Germline V lookup: CDR1 KGHSH, CDR2 LQKENI. The CDR3 sequence is CASSPSVNPLKLFF. The CDR3 bases are TGTGCCAGCTCACCATCAGTTAATCCTTTGAAACTGTTTTTT. Combining the CDR3 with reference TRBV18 and TRBJ1-4 gives the whole variable domain NAGVMQNPRHLVRRRGQEARLRCSPMKGHSHVYWYRQLPEEGLKFMVYLQKENIIDESGMPKERFSAEFPKEGPSILRIQQVVRGDSAAYFCASSPSVNPLKLFFGSGTQLSVL.

The rearrangement uses TRBV28 and TRBJ2-3, with D perhaps TRBD2 (7 bases). V was clipped by 8 bases and J by 14 bases, with 29 bases between them. Germline CDR1 reads MDHEN; CDR2 reads SYDVKM. The CDR3 is 15 residues long. CDR3 bases: TGTGCCAGCCTCCGACAGGCTAGCGGAGAGGGATACGCGTATTTT. Protein: CASLRQASGEGYAYF.

The gene calls are TRBV10-3 and TRBJ1-2, with D tentatively TRBD1 (5 bases). Deletions cut 3 bases from V and 4 bases from J, with 18 bases between. The CDR3 consists of 16 residues. Looked up from germline, CDR1 is ENHRY and CDR2 is SYGVKD. The DNA of the CDR3 is TGTGCCATCAGTGACCTTTTACTGGGAGGGGTCTATGGCTACACCTTC. The encoded protein is CAISDLLLGGVYGYTF.

The chain recombines TRBV5-5 with TRBJ2-1, with D possibly being TRBD1 or TRBD2 (5 bases each). The CDR3 contains 15 residues. In germline, CDR1 is SGHKS, CDR2 YYEKEE (reference sequence). Trimming stripped 2 bases from V and 8 bases from J, with 17 bases between. CDR3 sequence: CASSLYRSRGDEQFF. The CDR3 nucleotides are TGTGCCAGCAGCTTATACCGGTCGAGGGGAGATGAGCAGTTCTTC.